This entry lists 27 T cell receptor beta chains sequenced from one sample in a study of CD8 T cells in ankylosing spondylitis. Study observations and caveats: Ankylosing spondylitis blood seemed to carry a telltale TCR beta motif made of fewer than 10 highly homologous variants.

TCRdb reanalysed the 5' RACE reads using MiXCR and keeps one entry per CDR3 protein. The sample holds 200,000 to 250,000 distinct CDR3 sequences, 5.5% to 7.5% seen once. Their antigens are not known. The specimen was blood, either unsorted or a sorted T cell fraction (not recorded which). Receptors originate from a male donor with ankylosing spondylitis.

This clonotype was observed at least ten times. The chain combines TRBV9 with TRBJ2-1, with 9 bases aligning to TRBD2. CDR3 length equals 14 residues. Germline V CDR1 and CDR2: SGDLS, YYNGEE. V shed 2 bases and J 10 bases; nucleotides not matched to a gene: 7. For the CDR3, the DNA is TGTGCCAGCAGCGTTTCCCTAGCGGGGTTGGAGCAGTTCTTC. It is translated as CASSVSLAGLEQFF.

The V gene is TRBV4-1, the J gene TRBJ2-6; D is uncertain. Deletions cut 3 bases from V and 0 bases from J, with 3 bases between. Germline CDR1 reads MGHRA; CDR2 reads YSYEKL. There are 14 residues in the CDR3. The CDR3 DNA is TGCGCCAGCAGCCAGGCCTCTGGGGCCAACGTCCTGACTTTC. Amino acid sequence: CASSQASGANVLTF.

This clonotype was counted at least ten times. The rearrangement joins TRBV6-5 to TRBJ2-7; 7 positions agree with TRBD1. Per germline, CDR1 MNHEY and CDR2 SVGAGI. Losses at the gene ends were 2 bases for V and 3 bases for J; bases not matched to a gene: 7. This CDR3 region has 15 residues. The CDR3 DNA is TGTGCCAGCAGTTACGACCCCTCAGGGGGCTACGAGCAGTACTTC. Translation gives CASSYDPSGGYEQYF.

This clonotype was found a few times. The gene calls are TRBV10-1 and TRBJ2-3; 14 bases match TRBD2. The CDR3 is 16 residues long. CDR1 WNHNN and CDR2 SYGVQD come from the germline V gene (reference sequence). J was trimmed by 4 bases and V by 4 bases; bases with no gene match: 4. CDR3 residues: CASSAPGLAGADTQYF. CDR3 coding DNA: TGCGCCAGCAGTGCCCCGGGACTAGCGGGAGCAGATACGCAGTATTTT.

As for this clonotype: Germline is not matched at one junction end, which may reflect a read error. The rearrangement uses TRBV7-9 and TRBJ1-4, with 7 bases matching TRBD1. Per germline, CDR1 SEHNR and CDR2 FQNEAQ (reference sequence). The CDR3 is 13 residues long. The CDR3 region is CASSAGSPWTGVF. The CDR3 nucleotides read TGTGCCAGCAGCGCGGGGTCCCCTTGGACAGGCGTTTTT.

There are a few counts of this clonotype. The CDR3 region is CASSLGGQGSGYTF. The CDR3 DNA sequence: TGCGCCAGCAGCCTGGGCGGACAGGGATCTGGCTACACCTTC. The J gene is TRBJ1-2, the V gene TRBV5-1, with 8 bases matching TRBD1. Trimming removed 4 bases from V and 7 bases from J; junction bases left unmatched: 9. Germline CDR1 and CDR2: SGHRS and YFSETQ. This CDR3 is built from 14 residues.

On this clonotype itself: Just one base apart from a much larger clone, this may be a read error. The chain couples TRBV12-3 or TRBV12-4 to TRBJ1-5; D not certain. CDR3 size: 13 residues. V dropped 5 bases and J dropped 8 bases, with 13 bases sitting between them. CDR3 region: CASSLWGHEPQHF. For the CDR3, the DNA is TGTGCCAGCAGTCTGTGGGGTCATGAGCCCCAGCATTTT.

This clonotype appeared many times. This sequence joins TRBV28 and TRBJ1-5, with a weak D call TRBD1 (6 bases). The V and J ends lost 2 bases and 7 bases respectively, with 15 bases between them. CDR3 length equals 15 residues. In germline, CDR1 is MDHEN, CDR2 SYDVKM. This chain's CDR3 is CASSLRMGARQPQHF. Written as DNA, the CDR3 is TGTGCCAGCAGTTTACGGATGGGGGCACGGCAGCCCCAGCATTTT.

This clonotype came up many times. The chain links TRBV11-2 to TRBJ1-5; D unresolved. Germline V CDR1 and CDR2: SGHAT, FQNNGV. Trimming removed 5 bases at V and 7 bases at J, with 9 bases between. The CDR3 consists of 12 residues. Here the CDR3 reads CASSDLGQPQHF. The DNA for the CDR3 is TGTGCCAGCAGCGATTTAGGGCAGCCCCAGCATTTT. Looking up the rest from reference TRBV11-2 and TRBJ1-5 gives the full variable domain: EAGVAQSPRYKIIEKRQSVAFWCNPISGHATLYWYQQILGQGPKLLIQFQNNGVVDDSQLPKDRFSAERLKGVDSTLKIQPAKLEDSAVYLCASSDLGQPQHFGDGTRLSIL.

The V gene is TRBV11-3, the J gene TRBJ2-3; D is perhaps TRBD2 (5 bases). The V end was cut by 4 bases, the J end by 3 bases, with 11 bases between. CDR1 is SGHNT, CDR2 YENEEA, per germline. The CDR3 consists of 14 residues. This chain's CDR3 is CASSSRAQTDTQYF. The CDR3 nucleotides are TGTGCCAGCAGCTCGAGGGCGCAAACAGATACGCAGTATTTT. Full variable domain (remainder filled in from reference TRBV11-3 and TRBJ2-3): EAGVVQSPRYKIIEKKQPVAFWCNPISGHNTLYWYLQNLGQGPELLIRYENEEAVDDSQLPKDRFSAERLKGVDSTLKIQPAELGDSAVYLCASSSRAQTDTQYFGPGTRLTVL.

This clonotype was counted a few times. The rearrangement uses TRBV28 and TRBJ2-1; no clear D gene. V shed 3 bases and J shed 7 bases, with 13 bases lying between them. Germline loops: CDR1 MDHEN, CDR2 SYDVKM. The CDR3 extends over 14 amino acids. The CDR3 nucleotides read TGTGCCAGCAGTTTTAGGGCCATCGGAAATGAGCAGTTCTTC. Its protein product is CASSFRAIGNEQFF.

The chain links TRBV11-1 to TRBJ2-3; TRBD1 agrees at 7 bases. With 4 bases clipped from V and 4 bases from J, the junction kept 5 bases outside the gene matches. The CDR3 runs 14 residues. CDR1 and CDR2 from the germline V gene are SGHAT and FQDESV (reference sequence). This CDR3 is CASSWTGGADTQYF. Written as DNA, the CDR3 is TGTGCCAGCAGCTGGACAGGTGGCGCAGATACGCAGTATTTT.

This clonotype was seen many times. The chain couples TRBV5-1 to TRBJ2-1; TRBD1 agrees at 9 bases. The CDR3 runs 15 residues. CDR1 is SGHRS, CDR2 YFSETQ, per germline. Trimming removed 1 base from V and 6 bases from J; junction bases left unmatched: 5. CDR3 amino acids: CASSLSGTGINEQFF. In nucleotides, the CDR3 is TGCGCCAGCAGCTTGTCTGGGACAGGGATCAATGAGCAGTTCTTC.

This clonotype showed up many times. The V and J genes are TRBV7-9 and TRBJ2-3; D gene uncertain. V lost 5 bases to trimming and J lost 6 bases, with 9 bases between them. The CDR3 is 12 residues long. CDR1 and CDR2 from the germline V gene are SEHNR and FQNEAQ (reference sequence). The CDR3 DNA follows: TGTGCCAGCAGCACCGGGCGGGATACGCAGTATTTT. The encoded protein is CASSTGRDTQYF.

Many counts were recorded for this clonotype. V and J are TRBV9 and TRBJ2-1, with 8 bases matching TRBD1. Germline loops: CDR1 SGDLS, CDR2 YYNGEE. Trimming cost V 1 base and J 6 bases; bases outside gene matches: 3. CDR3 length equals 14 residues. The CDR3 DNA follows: TGTGCCAGCAGCGTACGACAGGGGTTCAATGAGCAGTTCTTC. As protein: CASSVRQGFNEQFF.

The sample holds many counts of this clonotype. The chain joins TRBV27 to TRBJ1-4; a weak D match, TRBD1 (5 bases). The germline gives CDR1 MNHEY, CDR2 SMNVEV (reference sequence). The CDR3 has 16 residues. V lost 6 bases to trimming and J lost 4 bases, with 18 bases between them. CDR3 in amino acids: CASRFKLGGNNEKLFF. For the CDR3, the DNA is TGTGCCAGCAGATTTAAGTTGGGGGGAAATAATGAAAAACTGTTTTTT.

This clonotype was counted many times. In nucleotides, the CDR3 is TGTGCCAGCAGCGTTCAGGGGAGCGGTACTGAAGCTTTCTTT. The encoded protein is CASSVQGSGTEAFF. V is TRBV5-6 and J is TRBJ1-1, with D perhaps TRBD1 (6 bases). The CDR3 runs 14 residues. The V and J ends lost 4 bases and 5 bases respectively, with 15 bases between them. Looked up from germline, CDR1 is SGHDT and CDR2 is YYEEEE.

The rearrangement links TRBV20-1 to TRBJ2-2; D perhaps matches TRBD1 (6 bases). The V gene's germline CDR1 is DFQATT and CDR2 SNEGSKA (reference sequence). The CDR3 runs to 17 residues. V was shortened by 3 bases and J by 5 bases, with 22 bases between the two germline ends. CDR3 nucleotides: TGCAGTGCTAGGGGACCAGGGATCCTTAGGGGGACCGGGGAGCTGTTTTTT. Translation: CSARGPGILRGTGELFF.

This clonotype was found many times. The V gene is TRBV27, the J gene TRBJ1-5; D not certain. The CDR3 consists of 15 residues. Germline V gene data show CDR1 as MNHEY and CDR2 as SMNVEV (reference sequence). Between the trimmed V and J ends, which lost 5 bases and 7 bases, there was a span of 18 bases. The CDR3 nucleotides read TGTGCCAGCAGTCCCTTGGGTCCGATGGGACAGCCCCAGCATTTT. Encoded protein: CASSPLGPMGQPQHF.

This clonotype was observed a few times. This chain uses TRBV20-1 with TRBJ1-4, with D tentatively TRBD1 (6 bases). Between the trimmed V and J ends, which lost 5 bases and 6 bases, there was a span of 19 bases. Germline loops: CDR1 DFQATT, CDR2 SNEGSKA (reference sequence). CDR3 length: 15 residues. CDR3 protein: CSARSPGTRHEKLFF. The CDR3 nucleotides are TGCAGTGCTCGAAGCCCCGGGACAAGGCATGAAAAACTGTTTTTT.

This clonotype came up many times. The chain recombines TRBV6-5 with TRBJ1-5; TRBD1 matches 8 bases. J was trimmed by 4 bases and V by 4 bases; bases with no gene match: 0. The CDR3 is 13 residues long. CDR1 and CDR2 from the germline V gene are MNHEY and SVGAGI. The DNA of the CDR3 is TGTGCCAGCAGTTGGACAGGGAATCAGCCCCAGCATTTT. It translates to CASSWTGNQPQHF.

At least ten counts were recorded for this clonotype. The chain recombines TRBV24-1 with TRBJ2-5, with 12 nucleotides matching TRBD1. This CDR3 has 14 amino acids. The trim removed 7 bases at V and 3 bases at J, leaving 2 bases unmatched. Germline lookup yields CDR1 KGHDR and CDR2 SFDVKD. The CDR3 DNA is TGTGCCACCAGCGGGACAGGGGGCGAAGAGACCCAGTACTTC. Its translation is CATSGTGGEETQYF.

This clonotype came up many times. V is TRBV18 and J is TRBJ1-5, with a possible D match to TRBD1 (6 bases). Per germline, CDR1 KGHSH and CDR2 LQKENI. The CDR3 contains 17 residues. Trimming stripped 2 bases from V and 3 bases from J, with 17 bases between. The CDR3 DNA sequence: TGTGCCAGCTCACCAGCCACAGGGAAGCCTCACAATCAGCCCCAGCATTTT. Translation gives CASSPATGKPHNQPQHF.

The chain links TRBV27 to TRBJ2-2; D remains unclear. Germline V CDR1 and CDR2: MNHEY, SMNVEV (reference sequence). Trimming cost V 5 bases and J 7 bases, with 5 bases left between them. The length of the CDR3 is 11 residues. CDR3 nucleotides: TGTGCCAGCAGTCCCCACGGGGAGCTGTTTTTT. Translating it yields CASSPHGELFF.

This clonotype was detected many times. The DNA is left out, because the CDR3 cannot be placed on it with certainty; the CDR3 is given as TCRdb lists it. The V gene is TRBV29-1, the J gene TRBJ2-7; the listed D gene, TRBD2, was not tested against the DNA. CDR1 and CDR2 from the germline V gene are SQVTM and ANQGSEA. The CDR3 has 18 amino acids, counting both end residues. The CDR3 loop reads CSVEDFGPEQGGSYEQYF.

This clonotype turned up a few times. The CDR3 DNA follows: TGTGCCAGCAGTCCCATCCGGGACCTCTCTGGAAACACCATATATTTT. Translated, it gives CASSPIRDLSGNTIYF. The rearrangement joins TRBV6-1 to TRBJ1-3; weak D call: TRBD1 (5 bases). The germline V gene has CDR1 MNHNS and CDR2 SASEGT. The CDR3 covers 16 residues. Trimming stripped 5 bases from V and 0 bases from J, with 14 bases between.

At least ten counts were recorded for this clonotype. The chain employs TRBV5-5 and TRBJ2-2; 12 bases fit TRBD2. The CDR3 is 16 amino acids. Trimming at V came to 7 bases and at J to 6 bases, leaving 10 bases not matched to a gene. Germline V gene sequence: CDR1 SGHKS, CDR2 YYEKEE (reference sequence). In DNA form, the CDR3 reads TGTGCCAGCGGCTACGGGGCTAGCGGGAGGGCCGGGGAGCTGTTTTTT. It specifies CASGYGASGRAGELFF.